The 6 T cell receptor beta chains below all came from one sample that was sequenced in a study of type 1 and type 2 diabetes patients. PCR was run on genomic DNA. Amplification of the beta chain CDR3 used 30 forward and 13 reverse multiplex primers. Each CDR3 protein is one row after TCRdb ran MiXCR on the multiplex PCR reads. The repertoire has 280,000 or so distinct CDR3 sequences, 47% of them found once; the top ten carry 12% to 15%. The sequenced sample was peripheral blood mononuclear cells (PBMCs). These receptor sequences come from a man younger than 30 with type 2 diabetes.

The chain joins TRBV7-2 to TRBJ1-4; D unclear. The ends were cut back, 4 bases at V and 2 bases at J, with 8 bases in the middle. The CDR3 sequence is 14 residues long. Germline CDR1 SGHTA, CDR2 FQGNSA. CDR3 loop: CASSSGMTNEKLFF. CDR3 DNA sequence: TGTGCCAGCAGCTCTGGGATGACTAATGAAAAACTGTTTTTT.

The chain carries TRBV20-1 and TRBJ1-6; D is perhaps TRBD1 (5 bases). Trimming took off 0 bases at V and 2 bases at J, with 8 bases between the two ends. CDR3 length equals 15 residues. The germline V gene has CDR1 DFQATT and CDR2 SNEGSKA (reference sequence). The CDR3 DNA follows: TGCAGTGCTAGAGACGGCAGGGCCTATAATTCACCCCTCCACTTT. It codes for CSARDGRAYNSPLHF.

This clonotype was picked up a small number of times. V and J are TRBV5-8 and TRBJ1-2; D ambiguous. V lost 4 bases and J 6 bases, leaving 16 bases between the germline ends. This CDR3 region has 14 residues. CDR1 SGHTS and CDR2 YDEGEE come from the germline V gene. CDR3 coding DNA: TGTGCCAGCAGCATATCCGAATCTCTAAATGGCTACACCTTC. Protein product: CASSISESLNGYTF.

The rearrangement uses TRBV2 and TRBJ1-5, with unresolved D. Trimming cost V 1 base and J 3 bases, with 7 bases left between them. The CDR3 totals 14 residues. The germline V gene encodes CDR1 SNHLY and CDR2 FYNNEI. The CDR3 sequence is CASSEERANQPQHF. Written as DNA, the CDR3 is TGTGCCAGCAGTGAAGAGAGGGCCAATCAGCCCCAGCATTTT.

Comments on this clonotype: With a much larger clone just one base away, this may be a read error. The chain carries TRBV20-1 and TRBJ2-7; D uncertain. The length of the CDR3 is 13 residues. Deletions cut 3 bases from V and 0 bases from J, with 9 bases between. Per the germline V gene, CDR1 is DFQATT and CDR2 is SNEGSKA (reference sequence). CDR3 protein: CSARRSTSYEQYF. The CDR3 DNA reads TGCAGTGCTAGGCGCTCGACCTCCTACGAGCAGTACTTC.

The J gene is TRBJ2-1, the V gene TRBV19, with TRBD2 matching over 11 bases. Per the germline V gene, CDR1 is LNHDA and CDR2 is SQIVND (reference sequence). This CDR3 is built from 20 residues. J was trimmed by 6 bases and V by 0 bases; bases with no gene match: 16. The CDR3, as DNA: TGTGCCAGTAGTATAGATGGTCCTTTAGCGGGGGGGCTGTGGGGCAATGAGCAGTTCTTC. Amino acid sequence: CASSIDGPLAGGLWGNEQFF.